These 32 T cell receptor beta chains were sequenced from one sample in a study of OX40 agonist ivuxolimab in advanced cancers. The library was prepared using the immunoSEQ multiplex PCR assay. Drawn from immuneACCESS, this table holds only the in-frame rearrangements with V and J called that TCRdb kept. Clones are partly lost; checked studies trace under half to an unresolved V gene and leave the rest unexplained. The sample contains some 82,000 clones, roughly 94% of them found a single time. The ten largest clonotypes hold approximately 9.9% of the sample. The material sequenced was CD4+ or CD8+ T cells sorted from blood, taken in a trial of the OX40 agonist ivuxolimab. The receptors derive from an adult with an advanced solid tumor such as melanoma, head and neck, liver or kidney cancer.

This clone was observed a single time. Other DNA variants within this sample encode the same CDR3. The chain recombines TRBV7-9 with TRBJ2-3; no clear D. Germline V gene sequence: CDR1 SEHNR, CDR2 FQNEAQ (reference sequence). V was shortened by 5 bases and J by 3 bases, with 6 bases between the two germline ends. The CDR3 is made up of 12 amino acids. CDR3 in amino acids: CASSPSTDTQYF. Here the CDR3 DNA reads TGTGCCAGCAGCCCAAGTACAGATACGCAGTATTTT.

This clone has just one count. The V gene is TRBV6-5, the J gene TRBJ1-2; tentatively, D is TRBD1 (5 bases). This CDR3 contains 15 residues. Germline CDR1 is MNHEY and CDR2 is SVGAGI. V lost 0 bases and J 4 bases, leaving 12 bases between the germline ends. CDR3 residues: CASSYSGATVYGYTF. The CDR3 bases are TGTGCCAGCAGTTACTCCGGGGCCACCGTCTATGGCTACACCTTC.

This clone was picked up one time. This chain joins TRBV21-1 and TRBJ2-3. TRBV21-1 is classified as a pseudogene. The CDR3 spans 13 residues. This CDR3 is CASSKSPPDTQYF. DNA for the CDR3: TGTGCCAGCAGCAAAAGTCCCCCAGATACGCAGTATTTT.

Only one count was recorded for this clone. This CDR3 is missing its conserved last phenylalanine or tryptophan, likely due to a read error. The chain joins TRBV28 to TRBJ1-2; TRBD1 is a possible D gene (6 bases). CDR3 length: 14 residues. Germline V gene sequence: CDR1 MDHEN, CDR2 SYDVKM. V shed 5 bases and J shed 8 bases, with 18 bases lying between them. CDR3 amino acids: CASSALRGIRGYTL. The DNA for the CDR3 is TGTGCCAGCAGTGCCCTCAGGGGCATTAGGGGCTACACCCTC.

CDR3 bases: TGTGCCAGCAGCCCAGGACAGGGGCCCTACGAGCAGTACTTC. This encodes CASSPGQGPYEQYF. V usage is TRBV7-6 and J usage is TRBJ2-7; TRBD1 matches 9 bases. This CDR3 has 14 residues. J was trimmed by 2 bases and V by 5 bases; bases with no gene match: 4. Germline CDR1 and CDR2: SGHVS and FNYEAQ.

The V gene is TRBV13, the J gene TRBJ2-5; 11 bases line up with TRBD2. The CDR3 totals 16 residues. V shed 2 bases and J 2 bases; nucleotides not matched to a gene: 4. CDR1 is PRHDT and CDR2 is FYEKMQ in the germline V gene (reference sequence). For the CDR3, the DNA is TGTGCCAGCAGCTTACGACTAGCGGGGTTACAAGAGACCCAGTACTTC. It is translated as CASSLRLAGLQETQYF.

The chain combines TRBV4-2 with TRBJ1-1; TRBD1 is a possible D gene (6 bases). With 1 base removed from V and 1 base from J, the gap between germline ends came to 13 bases. This CDR3 contains 16 residues. Looked up from germline, CDR1 is LGHNA and CDR2 is YNFKEQ. CDR3 nucleotides: TGTGCCAGCAGCCAAGGGAGGGGGACTAGGAACACTGAAGCTTTCTTT. Its protein product is CASSQGRGTRNTEAFF.

A single count supports this clone. The CDR3 DNA is TGTGCCAGCAGCCCGGACGGCTATGGCTACACCTTC. Translated, it gives CASSPDGYGYTF. V and J are TRBV7-9 and TRBJ1-2, with unresolved D. Germline CDR1 SEHNR, CDR2 FQNEAQ (reference sequence). This CDR3 is 12 amino acids long. V lost 5 bases and J lost 4, with 8 bases in between.

The J gene is TRBJ2-1, the V gene TRBV21-1; the table's D call, TRBD2, was not checked against the DNA. TRBV21-1 is flagged as a pseudogene. This CDR3 is 17 amino acids long. CDR3 coding DNA: TGTGCCAGCAGGGGGAGGGACACCTTTAGCTCCTACAATGAGCAGTTCTTC. Translation: CASRGRDTFSSYNEQFF.

This clone has a single count. This rearrangement joins TRBV27 to TRBJ1-2; 8 bases are a match to TRBD1. This CDR3 is 15 amino acids long. V lost 0 bases to trimming and J lost 5 bases; unmatched junction nucleotides: 5. The germline V gene encodes CDR1 MNHEY and CDR2 SMNVEV (reference sequence). Here the CDR3 reads CASSLSQQGVYGYTF. In DNA, the CDR3 is TGTGCCAGCAGTTTATCCCAACAGGGGGTTTATGGCTACACCTTC.

The chain recombines TRBV29-1 with TRBJ2-5, with 8 bases aligning to TRBD2. The CDR3 length is 13 residues. The J segment lost 7 bases and the V segment lost 2 bases, leaving 6 bases of the junction unmatched. Germline V gene data show CDR1 as SQVTM and CDR2 as ANQGSEA. Written as DNA, the CDR3 is TGCAGCGTTGAAACGGGAGGGGGGTGGACCCAGTACTTC. It is translated as CSVETGGGWTQYF. Based on the CDR3 plus reference TRBV29-1 and TRBJ2-5, the full variable domain is SAVISQKPSRDICQRGTSLTIQCQVDSQVTMMFWYRQQPGQSLTLIATANQGSEATYESGFVIDKFPISRPNLTFSTLTVSNMSPEDSSIYLCSVETGGGWTQYFGPGTRLLVL.

The V call is TRBV9, the J call TRBJ1-2; D possibly corresponds to TRBD1 (6 bases). V was pared by 4 bases and J by 6 bases, with 19 bases between. The length of the CDR3 is 15 residues. The germline CDR1 and CDR2 sequences are SGDLS and YYNGEE. CDR3 protein: CASSPFQRGRDGYTF. In DNA, the CDR3 is TGTGCCAGCAGCCCTTTTCAAAGGGGGAGGGATGGCTACACCTTC.

This sequence joins TRBV29-1 and TRBJ2-4; D may be TRBD1 (6 bases). Trimming pared 5 bases from V and 3 bases from J, leaving 11 bases between. The CDR3 sequence is 13 residues long. Germline values: CDR1 SQVTM, CDR2 ANQGSEA. The CDR3 region has the DNA TGCAGCGTTAGGACAGTCGACAAAAACATTCAGTACTTC. As protein: CSVRTVDKNIQYF.

The rearrangement links TRBV19 to TRBJ2-7, with 12 bases fitting TRBD1. The ends lost 5 bases at V and 3 bases at J; junction bases unmatched: 5. This CDR3 is built from 15 residues. CDR1 and CDR2 from the germline V gene are LNHDA and SQIVND (reference sequence). CDR3 amino acids: CASSSGQGAGYEQYF. As DNA, the CDR3 is TGTGCCAGTAGTTCGGGACAGGGGGCCGGCTACGAGCAGTACTTC.

The DNA of the CDR3 is TGTGCCAGCAGCGGGCCTAGCACAGATACGCAGTATTTT. This codes for CASSGPSTDTQYF. This chain links TRBV9 with TRBJ2-3; the D is unclear. Germline-derived CDR1 and CDR2 are SGDLS and YYNGEE. V gave up 3 bases and J gave up 0 bases, with 5 bases separating them. This CDR3 has 13 amino acids.

V usage is TRBV6-1 and J usage is TRBJ1-4, with TRBD1 matching over 7 bases. The CDR3 loop spans 17 amino acids. V shed 4 bases, J shed 0 bases, and the junction held 8 bases outside the gene matches. The V gene's germline CDR1 is MNHNS and CDR2 SASEGT. This CDR3 is CASSADRVLATNEKLFF. CDR3 in DNA: TGTGCCAGCAGTGCAGACAGGGTCCTTGCAACTAATGAAAAACTGTTTTTT.

The V and J genes are TRBV27 and TRBJ2-7; possible D gene TRBD1, 6 bases. The germline V gene has CDR1 MNHEY and CDR2 SMNVEV (reference sequence). V was cut by 5 bases and J by 3 bases, with 17 bases left in between. The CDR3 runs to 15 residues. The CDR3 DNA is TGTGCCAGCAGTATACAGGGACGGCCCCACTACGAGCAGTACTTC. Amino acids: CASSIQGRPHYEQYF.

The chain employs TRBV9 and TRBJ2-1, with 10 bases that match TRBD2. Looked up from germline, CDR1 is SGDLS and CDR2 is YYNGEE. Trimming took 7 bases from V and 9 from J; bases not matched to a gene: 10. The length of the CDR3 is 14 residues. Written as DNA, the CDR3 is TGTGCCAGCGGGCTGAGCGGGAGGGCAAGTGAGCAGTTCTTC. It yields the protein CASGLSGRASEQFF.

The V gene is TRBV4-2, the J gene TRBJ2-7; weak D call: TRBD2 (5 bases). Germline CDR1 is LGHNA and CDR2 is YNFKEQ. This CDR3 has 16 residues. V lost 0 bases to trimming and J lost 0 bases, with 12 bases between them. The CDR3 DNA is TGTGCCAGCAGCCAAGAATCGGGGATTTTCTCCTACGAGCAGTACTTC. Its translation is CASSQESGIFSYEQYF.

The chain uses TRBV27 and TRBJ1-4; D is undetermined. The CDR3 is made up of 15 amino acids. The V end was cut by 5 bases, the J end by 8 bases, with 18 bases between. CDR1 is MNHEY and CDR2 is SMNVEV in the germline V gene (reference sequence). The CDR3 sequence: CASSPPDLRREKLFF. Here the CDR3 DNA reads TGTGCCAGCAGTCCACCGGACCTCCGAAGGGAAAAACTGTTTTTT.

The chain recombines TRBV7-9 with TRBJ2-4; D might be TRBD1 (6 bases). This CDR3 contains 13 residues. Germline values: CDR1 SEHNR, CDR2 FQNEAQ (reference sequence). Trimming removed 5 bases from V and 8 bases from J, with 13 bases in between. This CDR3 is CASSLTGLDIQYF. As DNA, the CDR3 is TGTGCCAGCAGCCTCACAGGGCTGGACATTCAGTACTTC.

The chain carries TRBV4-1 and TRBJ2-1; 9 nucleotides line up with TRBD2. The CDR3 contains 17 residues. Looked up from germline, CDR1 is MGHRA and CDR2 is YSYEKL. V lost 4 bases, J lost 3 bases, and 10 bases stayed unmatched. In DNA form, the CDR3 reads TGCGCCAGCAGCCCAAGAGGGGCGGGAGGGGACTACAATGAGCAGTTCTTC. Translating it yields CASSPRGAGGDYNEQFF.

This chain joins TRBV2 and TRBJ2-3; D is unclear. V was trimmed by 7 bases and J by 5 bases, leaving 16 bases between them. CDR3 size: 14 residues. From germline, CDR1 is SNHLY and CDR2 FYNNEI. The CDR3 DNA reads TGTGCCAGCATGGTTTCAAGTAGAGTAGATACGCAGTATTTT. Translating gives CASMVSSRVDTQYF.

The V gene is TRBV28, the J gene TRBJ2-7; the D gene is possibly TRBD2 (5 bases). This CDR3 has 16 residues. Trimming removed 7 bases at V and 5 bases at J, with 24 bases between. Looked up from germline, CDR1 is MDHEN and CDR2 is SYDVKM. CDR3 coding DNA: TGTGCCAGCACCAGGCCTGCGGGCAGACTCTACCACGAGCAGTACTTC. Translation gives CASTRPAGRLYHEQYF.

J is TRBJ1-4 and V is TRBV6-6, with 10 nucleotides matching TRBD1. V shed 7 bases and J 7 bases; nucleotides not matched to a gene: 6. The germline gives CDR1 MNHNY, CDR2 SVGAGI (reference sequence). This CDR3 is 14 amino acids long. CDR3 nucleotide sequence: TGTGCCAGCACCCTGACAGGGGGCCGTGAAAAACTGTTTTTT. Protein product: CASTLTGGREKLFF.

The chain has TRBV7-3 and TRBJ2-2; D gene uncertain. The germline V gene encodes CDR1 SGHTA and CDR2 FQGTGA. V dropped 5 bases and J dropped 2 bases, with 3 bases sitting between them. The CDR3 sequence is 12 residues long. The CDR3 protein is CASSPNTGELFF. CDR3 nucleotide sequence: TGTGCCAGCAGCCCCAACACCGGGGAGCTGTTTTTT.

V gene TRBV6-5 combines with J gene TRBJ2-7; TRBD1 matches at 11 bases. This CDR3 spans 14 amino acids. Unmatched junction bases numbered 4, after V lost 5 bases and J lost 4 bases. Germline values: CDR1 MNHEY, CDR2 SVGAGI. CDR3 loop: CASSPDRGRYEQYF. In DNA form, the CDR3 reads TGTGCCAGCAGTCCGGACAGGGGGCGATACGAGCAGTACTTC.

This chain connects TRBV5-4 to TRBJ2-7; TRBD1 matches at 9 bases. Germline CDR1 and CDR2: SGHNT and YYREEE (reference sequence). With V trimmed by 4 bases and J by 5 bases, 13 bases remained unmatched. The CDR3 loop spans 16 amino acids. The CDR3 here is CASSPTRDRVFDEQYF. DNA of the CDR3: TGTGCCAGCAGCCCAACCCGGGACAGGGTGTTCGACGAGCAGTACTTC.

V is TRBV5-6 and J is TRBJ2-3; 8 nucleotides match TRBD2. CDR3 length: 16 residues. CDR1 and CDR2 from the germline V gene are SGHDT and YYEEEE. The V segment lost 4 bases and the J segment 12 bases; nucleotides outside the gene matches: 19. Written as DNA, the CDR3 is TGTGCCAGCAGCCTGGCGGGGGCCTACCGGGAGGGCGCACAGTATTTT. Amino acids: CASSLAGAYREGAQYF.

About this clone itself: Other DNA sequences in the sample encode the same CDR3. The J gene is TRBJ2-7, the V gene TRBV27, with D perhaps matching TRBD1 (5 bases). V shed 7 bases and J shed 1 base, with 11 bases lying between them. The CDR3 length is 13 residues. The germline V gene encodes CDR1 MNHEY and CDR2 SMNVEV (reference sequence). The CDR3 DNA reads TGTGCCAGCATGGGTGGGGCATCCTACGAGCAGTACTTC. This gives the protein CASMGGASYEQYF.

The sample holds one count of this clone. The CDR3 DNA reads TGTGCCAGTTTCCACCCTCAGGGGGCGGAGATCCATGGCTACACCTTC. Its protein product is CASFHPQGAEIHGYTF. The chain carries TRBV2 and TRBJ1-2; 8 positions agree with TRBD1. This CDR3 is 16 amino acids long. Looked up from germline, CDR1 is SNHLY and CDR2 is FYNNEI. With 9 bases clipped from V and 6 bases from J, the junction kept 18 bases outside the gene matches.

This chain connects TRBV11-2 to TRBJ1-1; tentative D call: TRBD1 (6 bases). V lost 7 bases, J lost 5 bases, and 11 bases lay in between. Germline V lookup: CDR1 SGHAT, CDR2 FQNNGV. The CDR3 runs 12 residues. The CDR3 sequence is CASNVGGTEAFF. The CDR3, as DNA: TGTGCCAGCAACGTAGGGGGTACTGAAGCTTTCTTT.